This TCR beta chain was identified in a study of blood T cell repertoires in COVID-19. Background on the study: Collection of acute and convalescent COVID-19 samples took place in the United States, Italy and Spain. PBMCs, B-cell-depleted T cells, or T cells were the source of the cDNA or gDNA that made up the material.

CDR3 size: 14 residues. V was trimmed by 1 base and J by 7 bases, leaving 13 bases between them. The germline gives CDR1 MGHRA, CDR2 YSYEKL. This clone has only a few counts. Original processing methods: Reference gene primer amplification in the assay estimated nucleated cell counts. TCRdb keeps only in-frame clones here, not all; method: immunoSEQ multiplex PCR. The V and J calls and clone size are taken from that table; D and trimming were inferred from the DNA. The sample has just under 90,000 clones, about two thirds seen once. The V and J genes are TRBV4-1 and TRBJ1-2, with unresolved D. The receptor was derived from an elderly woman with acute or convalescent COVID-19. Sample: peripheral blood. CDR3 sequence reads: CASSQGGIYGGYTF. For the CDR3, the DNA is TGCGCCAGCAGCCAAGGCGGGATATACGGTGGCTACACCTTC.